These 20 T cell receptor beta chains share one sample of origin, sequenced in a study of neoadjuvant nivolumab and ipilimumab in lung cancer. Produced via immunoSEQ multiplex PCR; TCRdb's table is partial and in-frame only. The sample has 25,000 to 30,000 clones, approximately 85% seen once. The sample consisted of tumor tissue, taken after neoadjuvant nivolumab, alone or with ipilimumab, at or shortly before surgery. The origin of the receptors is an adult with non-small cell lung cancer.

The chain links TRBV18 to TRBJ1-1, with a possible D match to TRBD1 (6 bases). The CDR3 covers 16 residues. CDR1 is KGHSH and CDR2 is LQKENI in the germline V gene. V lost 3 bases and J 7 bases, leaving 21 bases between the germline ends. CDR3 nucleotide sequence: TGTGCCAGCTCACCCCCCACCGGGGGCGTTTATGTTGAAGCTTTCTTT. The encoded protein is CASSPPTGGVYVEAFF.

The CDR3 DNA sequence: TGTGCCAGCAGCTTGGAACTTGGTCTCTCCTACAATGAGCAGTTCTTC. This encodes CASSLELGLSYNEQFF. The rearrangement joins TRBV5-4 to TRBJ2-1; no clear D. Germline CDR1 reads SGHNT; CDR2 reads YYREEE (reference sequence). V was pared by 0 bases and J by 0 bases, with 10 bases between. The CDR3 is 16 amino acids. The full variable domain, completed using reference TRBV5-4 and TRBJ2-1, is ETGVTQSPTHLIKTRGQQVTLRCSSQSGHNTVSWYQQALGQGPQFIFQYYREEENGRGNFPPRFSGLQFPNYSSELNVNALELDDSALYLCASSLELGLSYNEQFFGPGTRLTVL.

This clone was recorded a few times. This chain joins TRBV30 and TRBJ2-1, with a weak D call TRBD2 (6 bases). Trimming took 1 base from V and 0 from J, leaving 10 bases between them. Germline values: CDR1 GTSNPN, CDR2 SVGIG (reference sequence). CDR3 length equals 15 residues. The CDR3 region has the DNA TGTGCCTGGAGTGCGCGGGGCTACTCCTACAATGAGCAGTTCTTC. It is translated as CAWSARGYSYNEQFF.

V gene TRBV27 combines with J gene TRBJ2-7; tentatively, D is TRBD2 (7 bases). The V end was cut by 7 bases, the J end by 4 bases, with 17 bases between. Germline V lookup: CDR1 MNHEY, CDR2 SMNVEV (reference sequence). The CDR3 contains 14 residues. The CDR3: CASNARGRGYEQYF. In DNA, the CDR3 is TGTGCCAGCAACGCCCGGGGGAGGGGGTACGAGCAGTACTTC.

V usage is TRBV11-1 and J usage is TRBJ1-1, with a tentative D call TRBD1 (5 bases). Deletions cut 5 bases from V and 7 bases from J, with 17 bases between. The CDR3 length is 14 residues. Germline V gives CDR1 SGHAT, CDR2 FQDESV (reference sequence). Written as DNA, the CDR3 is TGTGCCAGCAGCCCCCGCGGGACCGGGAGTGAAGCTTTCTTT. It encodes CASSPRGTGSEAFF.

The J gene is TRBJ2-2, the V gene TRBV11-1; no clear D. Per the germline V gene, CDR1 is SGHAT and CDR2 is FQDESV (reference sequence). With 5 bases removed from V and 3 bases from J, the gap between germline ends came to 10 bases. The CDR3 has 14 amino acids. CDR3 DNA: TGTGCCAGCAGCCCCCGGAAAGACACCGGGGAGCTGTTTTTT. Translated, it gives CASSPRKDTGELFF.

This chain joins TRBV18 and TRBJ2-2; 9 bases agree with TRBD1. V shed 4 bases, J shed 5 bases, and the junction held 5 bases outside the gene matches. Germline CDR1 reads KGHSH; CDR2 reads LQKENI. The CDR3 contains 15 residues. The CDR3 DNA sequence: TGTGCCAGCTCACGCGGGACAGGGAGGACCGGGGAGCTGTTTTTT. Translating it yields CASSRGTGRTGELFF.

This clone was seen a few times. V is TRBV5-1 and J is TRBJ2-6; D ambiguous. The CDR3 is made up of 15 amino acids. CDR1 and CDR2 (germline): SGHRS, YFSETQ. The V and J ends lost 0 bases and 1 base respectively, with 5 bases between them. The DNA for the CDR3 is TGCGCCAGCAGCTTGGGCATTTCTGGGGCCAACGTCCTGACTTTC. As protein: CASSLGISGANVLTF.

The chain combines TRBV29-1 with TRBJ1-2; D remains ambiguous. Germline-derived CDR1 and CDR2 are SQVTM and ANQGSEA. Trimming removed 1 base from V and 7 bases from J, with 10 bases in between. This CDR3 has 12 amino acids. CDR3: CSVEVGRGGYTF. Written as DNA, the CDR3 is TGCAGCGTTGAAGTTGGAAGAGGTGGCTACACCTTC.

About this clone itself: One end of the junction varies from germline; a read error may be responsible. The chain joins TRBV5-5 to TRBJ2-7; D gene unclear. The CDR3 totals 15 residues. CDR1 SGHKS and CDR2 YYEKEE come from the germline V gene (reference sequence). CDR3 sequence (DNA): TGTGCCACCAGCACCGCGACAAAGAGCTCCTACGAGCAGTACTTC. Translated, it gives CATSTATKSSYEQYF.

The chain joins TRBV7-3 to TRBJ2-7; TRBD1 matches at 11 bases. Germline V gene lookup returns CDR1 SGHTA and CDR2 FQGTGA. The V and J ends lost 0 bases and 3 bases, in that order; junction bases with no gene match: 1. The CDR3 is 15 residues long. The CDR3 reads CASSLTGTGGYEQYF. The CDR3 coding sequence is TGTGCCAGCAGCTTAACCGGGACAGGGGGCTACGAGCAGTACTTC.

This clone was seen a few times. This sequence joins TRBV5-5 and TRBJ2-7; D unclear. This CDR3 region has 16 residues. V lost 3 bases, J lost 5 bases, and 21 bases lay in between. CDR1 and CDR2 (germline): SGHKS, YYEKEE (reference sequence). CDR3 bases: TGTGCCAGCAGCTCAAGGGTCCTGAGTGATCTCGACGAGCAGTACTTC. Encoded protein: CASSSRVLSDLDEQYF.

By sample fraction, this clone is medium-sized. The CDR3 DNA is TGCGCCAGCAGTGAGGGCTCGGGACTAGCGGGAGGAGATACGCAGTATTTT. It is translated as CASSEGSGLAGGDTQYF. This sequence joins TRBV10-1 and TRBJ2-3; 15 bases match TRBD2. V was pared by 2 bases and J by 5 bases, with 5 bases of the junction left unmatched. Looked up from germline, CDR1 is WNHNN and CDR2 is SYGVQD (reference sequence). This CDR3 region has 17 residues.

The V gene is TRBV15, the J gene TRBJ1-1; 7 bases align to TRBD1. The germline CDR1 and CDR2 sequences are LNHNV and YYDKDF (reference sequence). Trimming took 2 bases from V and 0 from J; bases not matched to a gene: 12. The CDR3 extends over 18 amino acids. The CDR3 protein is CATSRLPDRTEMNTEAFF. The CDR3 DNA reads as TGTGCCACCAGCAGATTGCCGGACAGGACAGAAATGAACACTGAAGCTTTCTTT.

The chain is built from TRBV18 and TRBJ2-7, with D perhaps being TRBD1 or TRBD2 (6 bases each). The CDR3 contains 12 residues. V lost 5 bases and J 6 bases, leaving 11 bases between the germline ends. Looked up from germline, CDR1 is KGHSH and CDR2 is LQKENI. CDR3 amino acids: CASSIGGGEQYF. The CDR3 nucleotides are TGTGCCAGCTCAATAGGAGGGGGCGAGCAGTACTTC.

V is TRBV6-5 and J is TRBJ2-5, with 8 bases lining up with TRBD1. Germline V CDR1 and CDR2: MNHEY, SVGAGI. V shed 5 bases and J 5 bases; nucleotides not matched to a gene: 10. This CDR3 contains 15 residues. In DNA form, the CDR3 reads TGTGCCAGCAGTCGGGGGACAGGAACCACGGAGACCCAGTACTTC. Its translation is CASSRGTGTTETQYF.

V is TRBV18 and J is TRBJ2-1, with 9 bases aligning to TRBD2. Unmatched junction bases numbered 8, after V lost 5 bases and J lost 6 bases. The CDR3 has 15 amino acids. Germline lookup yields CDR1 KGHSH and CDR2 LQKENI. As DNA, the CDR3 is TGTGCCAGCTCAGCTACTAGCGGGCCAGCCAATGAGCAGTTCTTC. This codes for CASSATSGPANEQFF.

The chain recombines TRBV11-3 with TRBJ2-7; a possible D gene is TRBD1 (5 bases). Trimming left V 1 base short and J 5 bases short, with 15 bases between. This CDR3 spans 15 amino acids. Germline V lookup: CDR1 SGHNT, CDR2 YENEEA. The CDR3 spells CASSLVGQGNHEQYF. CDR3 nucleotide sequence: TGTGCCAGCAGCTTAGTCGGGCAGGGTAACCACGAGCAGTACTTC.

This chain connects TRBV7-9 to TRBJ1-1; 7 nucleotides line up with TRBD1. After removal of 5 bases from V and 5 bases from J, the junction contained 8 bases not matched to a gene. This CDR3 has 14 amino acids. Looked up from germline, CDR1 is SEHNR and CDR2 is FQNEAQ (reference sequence). The CDR3 coding sequence is TGTGCCAGCAGCCCAAGACAGGGCGAAACTGAAGCTTTCTTT. As protein: CASSPRQGETEAFF. The full variable domain, completed using reference TRBV7-9 and TRBJ1-1, is DTGVSQNPRHKITKRGQNVTFRCDPISEHNRLYWYRQTLGQGPEFLTYFQNEAQLEKSRLLSDRFSAERPKGSFSTLEIQRTEQGDSAMYLCASSPRQGETEAFFGQGTRLTVV.

V is TRBV11-2 and J is TRBJ2-1; 7 positions agree with TRBD2. Germline V CDR1 and CDR2: SGHAT, FQNNGV. CDR3 length: 14 amino acids. V dropped 4 bases and J dropped 4; count of bases not matched to a gene: 4. The CDR3 reads CASSSMREYNEQFF. CDR3 DNA: TGTGCCAGCAGCTCCATGCGGGAGTACAATGAGCAGTTCTTC.